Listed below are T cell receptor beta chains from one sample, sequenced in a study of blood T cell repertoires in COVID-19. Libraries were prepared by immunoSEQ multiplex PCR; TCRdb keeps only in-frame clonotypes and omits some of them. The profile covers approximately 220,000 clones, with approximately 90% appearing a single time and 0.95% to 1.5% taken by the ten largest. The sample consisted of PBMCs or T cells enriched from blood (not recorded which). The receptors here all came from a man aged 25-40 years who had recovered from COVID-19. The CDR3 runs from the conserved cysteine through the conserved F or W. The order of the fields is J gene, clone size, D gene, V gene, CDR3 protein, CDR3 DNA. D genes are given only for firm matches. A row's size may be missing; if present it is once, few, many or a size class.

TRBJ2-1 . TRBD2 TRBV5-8 CASSLFKASGYNEQFF TGTGCCAGCAGCTTGTTTAAGGCTAGCGGATACAATGAGCAGTTCTTC
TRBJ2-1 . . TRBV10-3 CAISEGQGIRNEQFF TGTGCCATCAGTGAGGGGCAGGGTATCCGAAATGAGCAGTTCTTC
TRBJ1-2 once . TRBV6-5 CASRGSPNYGYTF TGTGCCTCCCGGGGTTCACCTAACTATGGCTACACCTTC
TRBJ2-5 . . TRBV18 CASSPAVETQYF TGTGCCAGCTCACCAGCGGTGGAGACCCAGTACTTC
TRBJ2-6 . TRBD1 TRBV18 CASSPRTGPSGANVLTF TGTGCCAGCTCACCACGGACAGGCCCCTCTGGGGCCAACGTCCTGACTTTC
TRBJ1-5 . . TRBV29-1 CSVQKNSNQPQHF TGCAGCGTCCAGAAAAATAGCAATCAGCCCCAGCATTTT
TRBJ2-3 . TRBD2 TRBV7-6 CASSLGGGDTDTQYF TGTGCCAGCAGCTTAGGTGGGGGGGACACAGATACGCAGTATTTT
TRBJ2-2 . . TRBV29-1 CSVERGTGELFF TGCAGCGTTGAACGGGGGACCGGGGAGCTGTTTTTT
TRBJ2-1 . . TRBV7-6 CASSLVDRGGSGSIDEQFF TGTGCCAGCAGCTTAGTCGACAGGGGGGGGAGCGGGAGTATCGATGAGCAGTTCTTC
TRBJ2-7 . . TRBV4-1 CASSQDRTYEQYF TGCGCCAGCAGCCAGGACAGAACCTACGAGCAGTACTTC
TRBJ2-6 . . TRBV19 CASSIYGVTPGSGANVLTF TGTGCCAGTAGTATCTATGGAGTGACTCCGGGATCTGGGGCCAACGTCCTGACTTTC
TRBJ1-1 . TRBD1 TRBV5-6 CASSLEDRGPYRGTEAFF TGTGCCAGCAGCTTGGAGGACAGGGGACCCTACCGTGGGACTGAAGCTTTCTTT
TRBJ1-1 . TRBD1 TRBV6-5 CASSYSKGANTEAFF TGTGCCAGCAGTTACTCAAAGGGGGCAAACACTGAAGCTTTCTTT
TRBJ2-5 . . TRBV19 CASSPQRGNQETQYF TGTGCCAGTAGTCCCCAAAGGGGGAACCAAGAGACCCAGTACTTC
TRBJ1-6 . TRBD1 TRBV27 CASSSPDRPNSPLHF TGTGCCAGCAGTTCCCCGGACAGGCCTAATTCACCCCTCCACTTT
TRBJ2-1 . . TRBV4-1 CASSQEWTINEQFF TGCGCCAGCAGCCAAGAGTGGACTATCAATGAGCAGTTCTTC
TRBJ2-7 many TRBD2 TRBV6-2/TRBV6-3 CASSYDLAGLGYEQYF TGTGCCAGCAGTTACGACCTAGCGGGCCTAGGCTACGAGCAGTACTTC
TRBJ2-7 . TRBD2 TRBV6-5 CASSSTSGSTYEQYF TGTGCCAGCAGCTCCACTAGCGGGAGTACCTACGAGCAGTACTTC
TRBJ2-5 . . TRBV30 CAWRNRDRETQYF TGTGCCTGGAGGAACAGGGACCGCGAGACCCAGTACTTC
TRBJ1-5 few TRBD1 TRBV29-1 CSVKGQGGNQPQHF TGCAGCGTAAAGGGACAGGGAGGCAATCAGCCCCAGCATTTT
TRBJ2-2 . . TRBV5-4 CASSLGNTVNTGELFF TGTGCCAGCAGCTTAGGAAACACAGTGAACACCGGGGAGCTGTTTTTT
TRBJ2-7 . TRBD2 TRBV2 CASSDLAGPDYEQYF TGTGCCAGCAGCGATTTAGCGGGGCCCGACTACGAGCAGTACTTC
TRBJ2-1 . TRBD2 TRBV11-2 CASSYLAGTPYNEQFF TGTGCCAGCAGCTATCTAGCGGGAACCCCCTACAATGAGCAGTTCTTC
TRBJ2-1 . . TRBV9 CASSVDLATYNEQFF TGTGCCAGCAGCGTAGACCTTGCGACCTACAATGAGCAGTTCTTC
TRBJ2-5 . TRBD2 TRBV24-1 CATSDPAGVKETQYF TGTGCCACCAGTGATCCAGCGGGGGTGAAAGAGACCCAGTACTTC
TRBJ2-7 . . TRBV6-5 CASSYARGGYEQYF TGTGCCAGCAGTTACGCACGGGGAGGATACGAGCAGTACTTC
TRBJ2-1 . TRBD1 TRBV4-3 CASSQATGVGEQFF TGCGCCAGCAGCCAGGCGACAGGGGTTGGTGAGCAGTTCTTC
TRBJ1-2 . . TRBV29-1 CSVVEDYGYTF TGCAGCGTTGTGGAGGACTATGGCTACACCTTC
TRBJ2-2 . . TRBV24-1 CATEASGELFF TGTGCCACCGAGGCGTCCGGGGAGCTGTTTTTT
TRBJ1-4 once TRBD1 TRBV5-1 CASRTGDATNEKLFF TGCGCCAGCAGGACAGGGGATGCAACTAATGAAAAACTGTTTTTT
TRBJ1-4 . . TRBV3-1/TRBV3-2 CASSQDSAGMGEKLFF TGTGCCAGCAGCCAAGATTCGGCAGGGATGGGTGAAAAACTGTTTTTT
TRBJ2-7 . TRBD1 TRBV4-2 CASSQEMTSGRGTYEQYF TGTGCCAGCAGCCAAGAAATGACAAGTGGCAGGGGGACCTACGAGCAGTACTTC
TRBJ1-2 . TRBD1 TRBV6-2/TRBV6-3 CASSSQDRIIYGYTF TGTGCCAGCAGTTCCCAGGACAGGATTATCTATGGCTACACCTTC
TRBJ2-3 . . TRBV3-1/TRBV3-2 CASNNRGTDTQYF TGTGCCAGCAATAACAGGGGCACAGATACGCAGTATTTT
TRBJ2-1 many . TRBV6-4 CASSDSSGSYNEQFF TGTGCCAGCAGTGACTCTAGCGGCTCCTACAATGAGCAGTTCTTC
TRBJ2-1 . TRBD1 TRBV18 CASSPRQGAIYNEQFF TGTGCCAGCTCACCCAGACAGGGGGCGATCTACAATGAGCAGTTCTTC